The 18 T cell receptor beta chains listed next were all sequenced from one sample in a study of Graves' ophthalmopathy and Graves' hyperthyroidism. RNA transcripts yielded amplified TCR beta CDR3 regions. Following a first-round RT-PCR that used HTBI primers, a second-round multiplex PCR was carried out. TCRdb ran MiXCR on the multiplex PCR reads and lists one entry per CDR3 protein. The table includes roughly 400,000 distinct CDR3 sequences, roughly 15% detected once. The specimen sequenced was peripheral blood. These TCRs come from an adult woman with stable Graves' hyperthyroidism.

The sample holds many counts of this clonotype. The chain carries TRBV29-1 and TRBJ2-7, with 12 bases fitting TRBD2. V lost 6 bases to trimming and J lost 0 bases; unmatched junction nucleotides: 9. The CDR3 is 16 amino acids. Per the germline V gene, CDR1 is SQVTM and CDR2 is ANQGSEA. The CDR3 here is CSVTGLAGRDSYEQYF. As DNA, the CDR3 is TGCAGCGTGACTGGACTAGCGGGAAGGGACTCCTACGAGCAGTACTTC.

This clonotype showed up many times. This rearrangement joins TRBV5-5 to TRBJ1-6; D uncertain. Germline assignment: CDR1 SGHKS and CDR2 YYEKEE (reference sequence). V lost 1 base and J 6 bases, leaving 14 bases between the germline ends. The CDR3 runs 16 residues. The CDR3, as DNA: TGTGCCAGCAGCTTGTCCCGGCAAGCCCCTAATTCACCCCTCCACTTT. This encodes CASSLSRQAPNSPLHF. The full variable domain, with the rest looked up from reference TRBV5-5 and TRBJ1-6, is DAGVTQSPTHLIKTRGQQVTLRCSPISGHKSVSWYQQVLGQGPQFIFQYYEKEERGRGNFPDRFSARQFPNYSSELNVNALLLGDSALYLCASSLSRQAPNSPLHFGNGTRLTVT.

This chain links TRBV19 with TRBJ1-1; D remains unclear. This CDR3 is built from 13 residues. Germline V gene sequence: CDR1 LNHDA, CDR2 SQIVND (reference sequence). Between the trimmed V and J ends, which lost 5 bases and 4 bases, there was a span of 11 bases. The CDR3 loop is CASSAALPTEAFF. The CDR3 bases are TGTGCCAGTAGTGCCGCATTGCCCACTGAAGCTTTCTTT.

This clonotype showed up many times. The V and J genes are TRBV20-1 and TRBJ1-2; D gene uncertain. This CDR3 spans 9 amino acids. Germline assignment: CDR1 DFQATT and CDR2 SNEGSKA (reference sequence). V shed 8 bases and J shed 5 bases, with 6 bases lying between them. As DNA, the CDR3 is TGCAGTCCCCATTATGGCTACACCTTC. This gives the protein CSPHYGYTF.

The sample holds many counts of this clonotype. This chain connects TRBV28 to TRBJ2-7; D gene unclear. CDR1 MDHEN and CDR2 SYDVKM come from the germline V gene. The CDR3 spans 14 residues. V gave up 5 bases and J gave up 4 bases, with 15 bases separating them. CDR3 sequence reads: CASSTPALNYEQYF. CDR3 in DNA: TGTGCCAGCAGTACACCGGCCCTAAATTACGAGCAGTACTTC.

This clonotype has a count of ten or more. The chain combines TRBV19 with TRBJ2-7, with 10 bases identical to TRBD1. Germline V gene lookup returns CDR1 LNHDA and CDR2 SQIVND (reference sequence). J lost 0 bases, V lost 7 bases, and 12 bases had no gene match. This CDR3 comprises 17 residues. CDR3 sequence (DNA): TGTGCCAGTACCCAGGGACCGGGACAGGGGTCCTCCTACGAGCAGTACTTC. It is translated as CASTQGPGQGSSYEQYF.

This clonotype was detected ten times or more. The CDR3 nucleotides are TGCAGTGTTCTACAGGGGGCGCTCGACTATGGCTACACCTTC. Translated, it gives CSVLQGALDYGYTF. The chain combines TRBV20-1 with TRBJ1-2; 9 bases map to TRBD1. J lost 3 bases, V lost 7 bases, and 9 bases had no gene match. This CDR3 is 14 amino acids long. CDR1 and CDR2 (germline): DFQATT, SNEGSKA (reference sequence).

This clonotype was picked up many times. The chain employs TRBV4-3 and TRBJ2-5; no definite D call. The CDR3 contains 18 residues. The germline V gene has CDR1 LGHNA and CDR2 YSLEER. V was pared by 0 bases and J by 7 bases, with 24 bases between. CDR3 nucleotide sequence: TGCGCCAGCAGCCAAGATCTTGGCTCTCGCTTTATCTCCGGGACCCAGTACTTC. Residues: CASSQDLGSRFISGTQYF.

Many counts were recorded for this clonotype. The chain joins TRBV12-3 or TRBV12-4 to TRBJ2-7; 9 bases are shared with TRBD1. Trimming at V came to 5 bases and at J to 4 bases, leaving 15 bases not matched to a gene. This CDR3 spans 17 amino acids. DNA for the CDR3: TGTGCCAGCAGTCCCACCCTGGGGACAGGGTCTACTTACGAGCAGTACTTC. It yields the protein CASSPTLGTGSTYEQYF.

This clonotype was observed at least ten times. CDR3 sequence (DNA): TGTGCCAGCAGCCTCGGCCCGGGACAGGGGAGTTACGAGCAGTACTTC. Its translation is CASSLGPGQGSYEQYF. This chain uses TRBV11-2 with TRBJ2-7; the match to TRBD1 covers 10 bases. The V segment lost 5 bases and the J segment 4 bases; nucleotides outside the gene matches: 11. CDR3 length: 16 amino acids. Germline V CDR1 and CDR2: SGHAT, FQNNGV.

The chain is built from TRBV12-3 or TRBV12-4 and TRBJ2-6; no clear D gene. CDR3 size: 18 residues. V was clipped by 6 bases and J by 0 bases, with 18 bases between them. CDR3 loop: CASSPRVLGNSGANVLTF. The CDR3 DNA reads TGTGCCAGCAGCCCGAGAGTGTTGGGGAACTCTGGGGCCAACGTCCTGACTTTC.

This clonotype has a count of ten or more. The V call is TRBV6-5, the J call TRBJ2-7, with TRBD1 identical over 9 bases. Unmatched junction bases numbered 6, after V lost 7 bases and J lost 2 bases. This CDR3 is 14 amino acids long. Germline assignment: CDR1 MNHEY and CDR2 SVGAGI. CDR3 sequence: CASTDRGGPYEQYF. The CDR3 region has the DNA TGTGCCAGCACCGACAGGGGGGGCCCCTACGAGCAGTACTTC.

This clonotype was counted many times. The chain couples TRBV6-5 to TRBJ2-7; TRBD1 is a possible D gene (8 bases). Germline CDR1 MNHEY, CDR2 SVGAGI. CDR3 size: 15 residues. V was trimmed by 5 bases and J by 1 base, leaving 15 bases between them. CDR3 nucleotides: TGTGCCAGCAGTATACAGGGGGGGCATTCCTACGAGCAGTACTTC. Translated: CASSIQGGHSYEQYF.

This clonotype was counted ten times or more. The chain combines TRBV7-3 with TRBJ2-4; D may correspond to TRBD1 or TRBD2 (5 bases each). The CDR3 runs 14 residues. V lost 5 bases, J lost 8 bases, and 16 bases lay in between. CDR1 is SGHTA, CDR2 FQGTGA, per germline. The CDR3 loop reads CASSLDSLGDIQYF. In nucleotides, the CDR3 is TGTGCCAGCAGCCTGGACTCCTTAGGGGACATTCAGTACTTC.

This clonotype was counted at least ten times. The chain has TRBV6-2 or TRBV6-3 and TRBJ2-2; 9 nucleotides align to TRBD2. Germline CDR1 MNHEY, CDR2 SVGEGT. There are 18 residues in the CDR3. V was clipped by 6 bases and J by 5 bases; unmatched bases: 16. DNA for the CDR3: TGTGCCAGCAGCCACTCTTGGGGTAGCGGGAGCCATACCGGGGAGCTGTTTTTT. Its protein product is CASSHSWGSGSHTGELFF.

This clonotype was counted between two and nine times. V usage is TRBV24-1 and J usage is TRBJ2-5; no firm D call. V lost 4 bases and J lost 3, with 20 bases in between. Germline-derived CDR1 and CDR2 are KGHDR and SFDVKD. This CDR3 has 17 amino acids. CDR3 in DNA: TGTGCCACCAGTGAATCACCCAGAATCAGTCGGGAAGAGACCCAGTACTTC. Its translation: CATSESPRISREETQYF.

The rearrangement uses TRBV5-1 and TRBJ1-2, with TRBD1 identical over 8 bases. This CDR3 spans 15 amino acids. V lost 4 bases and J lost 7; bases outside the gene matches: 12. Germline CDR1 and CDR2: SGHRS and YFSETQ. The CDR3 coding sequence is TGCGCCAGCAGCGGTGACAGGGGTTGGCTTGGTGGCTACACCTTC. Its translation: CASSGDRGWLGGYTF.

The chain employs TRBV9 and TRBJ2-5; D possibly uses TRBD1 or TRBD2 (5 bases each). Germline V lookup: CDR1 SGDLS, CDR2 YYNGEE. The V and J ends lost 0 bases and 5 bases respectively, with 11 bases between them. The length of the CDR3 is 14 residues. CDR3 amino acids: CASSVGGVRETQYF. Here the CDR3 DNA reads TGTGCCAGCAGCGTAGGAGGGGTAAGGGAGACCCAGTACTTC.